The clone carrying this TCR beta chain was recorded many times. Its antigen is not known. These data are taken from a study of T-cell memory formation after mild COVID-19. From the 5' RACE reads, TCRdb called clonotypes with MiXCR, one entry per CDR3 protein. The data contain 120,000 or so distinct CDR3 sequences, around 6.3% of them singletons. Study findings and constraints: Nothing confirmed that second-wave clones peaking on day 37 were specific for SARS-CoV-2.

Sequencing was done on a sample of PBMCs or a T cell subset sorted from them (not recorded which). This receptor was obtained from an adult woman who had mild COVID-19 (a few samples of this study predate the infection). Cell type and time point are not known.

CDR3 region: CSVLRDRDSYEQYF. CDR3 nucleotide sequence: TGCAGCGTCCTCCGGGACAGGGACTCCTACGAGCAGTACTTC. V is TRBV29-1 and J is TRBJ2-7; 9 positions match TRBD1. The CDR3 totals 14 residues. Germline CDR1 reads SQVTM; CDR2 reads ANQGSEA. After removal of 6 bases from V and 0 bases from J, the junction contained 6 bases not matched to a gene.